What follows are 27 T cell receptor beta chains derived from one specimen sequenced in a study of monozygotic twins with inflammatory bowel disease. TCRdb reprocessed the 5' RACE reads, keeping one entry per CDR3 protein, no DNA. This sample contains 350,000 to 500,000 distinct CDR3 sequences. The sample comprised blood. Receptor source: a human donor with ulcerative colitis or Crohn's disease, or a healthy co-twin of an affected twin (not recorded which).

The rearrangement joins TRBV20-1 to TRBJ2-1. The CDR3 has 11 residues. Germline V lookup: CDR1 DFQATT, CDR2 SNEGSKA (reference sequence). The CDR3 spells CSATERNEQFF.

The V and J genes are TRBV7-9 and TRBJ2-5; TCRdb's D gene call, TRBD1, goes unchecked for lack of DNA. The CDR3 is made up of 15 amino acids. Per the germline V gene, CDR1 is SEHNR and CDR2 is FQNEAQ (reference sequence). CDR3 protein: CASSITSGTGETQYF.

The chain employs TRBV5-4 and TRBJ2-1; as DNA is missing, the TRBD1 call by TCRdb cannot be tested. In germline, CDR1 is SGHNT, CDR2 YYREEE (reference sequence). The CDR3 sequence is 16 residues long. The CDR3 is CASSLGASGVVGEQFF.

The V call is TRBV28, the J call TRBJ2-3; TCRdb indicates TRBD1, and absent DNA this call remains unverified. In germline, CDR1 is MDHEN, CDR2 SYDVKM. The CDR3 loop spans 14 amino acids. This CDR3 is CVTGGDSEGDTQYF.

The chain combines TRBV20-1 with TRBJ2-4; TCRdb indicates TRBD1, and absent DNA this call remains unverified. The CDR3 runs 15 residues. The V gene's germline CDR1 is DFQATT and CDR2 SNEGSKA (reference sequence). CDR3 amino acids: CSASSTGQVWDIQYF.

This CDR3 reads CSAFGLNTGELFF. The chain recombines TRBV29-1 with TRBJ2-2; TCRdb calls TRBD2, which cannot be checked without DNA. The CDR3 is made up of 13 amino acids. The germline V gene encodes CDR1 SQVTM and CDR2 ANQGSEA.

The chain is built from TRBV6-2 or TRBV6-3 and TRBJ2-3; TCRdb's D gene call, TRBD1, goes unchecked for lack of DNA. The V gene's germline CDR1 is MNHEY and CDR2 SVGEGT. The CDR3 is 14 residues long. CDR3 residues: CASSYRPGTDTQYF.

The rearrangement uses TRBV5-1 and TRBJ2-7; TCRdb lists TRBD1, though no DNA is available to test this call. CDR3 length: 13 residues. Germline V CDR1 and CDR2: SGHRS, YFSETQ. The CDR3 loop is CATKTGTVYEQYF.

The rearrangement uses TRBV29-1 and TRBJ2-4. This CDR3 region has 15 residues. Germline V CDR1 and CDR2: SQVTM, ANQGSEA. The CDR3 loop is CSVGYSILAKNIQYF.

This chain connects TRBV9 to TRBJ2-2; absent DNA, TCRdb's TRBD1 call cannot be checked. The CDR3 extends over 15 amino acids. The germline V gene has CDR1 SGDLS and CDR2 YYNGEE. The chain's CDR3 is CASSLMGDYTGELFF. The full variable domain, completed using reference TRBV9 and TRBJ2-2, is DSGVTQTPKHLITATGQRVTLRCSPRSGDLSVYWYQQSLDQGLQFLIQYYNGEERAKGNILERFSAQQFPDLHSELNLSSLELGDSALYFCASSLMGDYTGELFFGEGSRLTVL.

This chain's CDR3 is CAINLAGGGTDTQYF. The rearrangement links TRBV10-3 to TRBJ2-3; TCRdb designates TRBD2, a call that cannot be tested without DNA. This CDR3 spans 15 amino acids. Per the germline V gene, CDR1 is ENHRY and CDR2 is SYGVKD.

This chain links TRBV20-1 with TRBJ2-7; no DNA is available, so the TRBD1 call from TCRdb remains unchecked. CDR3 length: 13 residues. CDR1 DFQATT and CDR2 SNEGSKA come from the germline V gene (reference sequence). The CDR3 sequence is CSAGGQGKNEQYF.

This rearrangement joins TRBV28 to TRBJ2-6; TCRdb names TRBD1, which stays unverified in the absence of DNA. The CDR3 runs to 19 residues. Per the germline V gene, CDR1 is MDHEN and CDR2 is SYDVKM. CDR3 sequence: CASSAAWGQGDSGANVLTF.

The chain has TRBV7-2 and TRBJ2-7; the TRBD1 assignment by TCRdb is unverifiable without DNA. The CDR3 is made up of 15 amino acids. CDR1 and CDR2 from the germline V gene are SGHTA and FQGNSA. The CDR3 protein is CASSLKQRGPYEQYF.

The CDR3 is CATTIQRGVSVEQFF. This chain joins TRBV5-5 and TRBJ2-1. The CDR3 spans 15 residues. CDR1 and CDR2 (germline): SGHKS, YYEKEE (reference sequence).

The CDR3 region is CASSSGYQAAEAFF. V is TRBV11-3 and J is TRBJ1-1. In germline, CDR1 is SGHNT, CDR2 YENEEA. The length of the CDR3 is 14 residues.

This chain joins TRBV24-1 and TRBJ1-2. The CDR3 loop spans 13 amino acids. From germline, CDR1 is KGHDR and CDR2 SFDVKD. The CDR3 reads CATSGQGVYGYTF.

The chain joins TRBV29-1 to TRBJ1-1; TCRdb names TRBD1, which stays unverified in the absence of DNA. Looked up from germline, CDR1 is SQVTM and CDR2 is ANQGSEA. CDR3 length equals 13 residues. CDR3 loop: CSVPGGTGTEAFF.

The V and J genes are TRBV7-6 and TRBJ1-1; TCRdb's assignment of TRBD1 cannot be checked, as there is no DNA. Germline lookup yields CDR1 SGHVS and CDR2 FNYEAQ. The CDR3 runs to 15 residues. This CDR3 reads CASSLAGGGFAEAFF.

The rearrangement joins TRBV13 to TRBJ1-4; as DNA is missing, the TRBD1 call by TCRdb cannot be tested. The germline gives CDR1 PRHDT, CDR2 FYEKMQ (reference sequence). This CDR3 has 15 amino acids. CDR3 sequence reads: CASSSRTVTNEKLFF.

V and J are TRBV12-3 or TRBV12-4 and TRBJ2-7; TCRdb calls TRBD1, which cannot be checked without DNA. This CDR3 is built from 13 residues. CDR3 sequence: CASSFTRVNEQYF.

CDR3 in amino acids: CASSTAARDEQFF. The chain joins TRBV5-1 to TRBJ2-1. The CDR3 has 13 amino acids. The germline CDR1 and CDR2 sequences are SGHRS and YFSETQ.

This CDR3 reads CASSFTSGSSSSYEQYF. This chain joins TRBV5-1 and TRBJ2-7; the D gene TCRdb calls, TRBD2, cannot be checked with no DNA. Germline loops: CDR1 SGHRS, CDR2 YFSETQ. The length of the CDR3 is 17 residues. The variable domain in full, with the rest retrieved from reference TRBV5-1 and TRBJ2-7, is KAGVTQTPRYLIKTRGQQVTLSCSPISGHRSVSWYQQTPGQGLQFLFEYFSETQRNKGNFPGRFSGRQFSNSRSEMNVSTLELGDSALYLCASSFTSGSSSSYEQYFGPGTRLTVT.

V usage is TRBV5-1 and J usage is TRBJ1-1; TCRdb returns TRBD1, unconfirmable since there is no DNA. Germline CDR1 reads SGHRS; CDR2 reads YFSETQ. The CDR3 extends over 16 amino acids. The CDR3 is CASSRMDGRGNTEAFF. The variable domain in full, completed from reference TRBV5-1 and TRBJ1-1, reads KAGVTQTPRYLIKTRGQQVTLSCSPISGHRSVSWYQQTPGQGLQFLFEYFSETQRNKGNFPGRFSGRQFSNSRSEMNVSTLELGDSALYLCASSRMDGRGNTEAFFGQGTRLTVV.

The J gene is TRBJ1-4, the V gene TRBV12-3 or TRBV12-4; TCRdb's D call of TRBD1 is untestable without DNA. This CDR3 contains 15 residues. Here the CDR3 reads CASSSGQPLNEKLFF.

V and J are TRBV18 and TRBJ1-5; TCRdb designates TRBD1, a call that cannot be tested without DNA. This CDR3 comprises 13 residues. The germline V gene encodes CDR1 KGHSH and CDR2 LQKENI. The CDR3 sequence is CATKDSLNQPQHF.

This sequence joins TRBV20-1 and TRBJ1-1; TCRdb proposes TRBD1, but this gene call is untestable without DNA. The CDR3 runs 13 residues. CDR1 and CDR2 (germline): DFQATT, SNEGSKA (reference sequence). This chain's CDR3 is CSVNPGMNTEAFF.